These 30 T cell receptor beta chains originate from one sample sequenced in a study of blood T cell repertoires in COVID-19. Here immunoSEQ multiplex PCR was the method, and the copy in TCRdb shows in-frame clones only, minus some. The profile shows some 150,000 clones, about 75% of them singletons. The sample was PBMCs or T cells enriched from blood (not recorded which). Source of these receptors: a woman between 50 and 59 years old who had recovered from COVID-19.

In this sample, this clone turned up once. The genes are TRBV7-2 and TRBJ1-1; 7 bases match TRBD1. CDR3 size: 15 residues. With 4 bases clipped from V and 5 bases from J, the junction kept 10 bases outside the gene matches. Per germline, CDR1 SGHTA and CDR2 FQGNSA. Here the CDR3 reads CASSSVYRGRTEAFF. The CDR3 coding sequence is TGTGCCAGCAGCTCCGTATACAGGGGACGGACTGAAGCTTTCTTT.

The rearrangement joins TRBV12-3 or TRBV12-4 to TRBJ2-2; D gene ambiguous. The germline V and J ends were trimmed by 7 bases and 5 bases, with 8 bases remaining between them. This CDR3 has 12 amino acids. In DNA, the CDR3 is TGTGCCAGCACCTACCTAACCGGGGAGCTGTTTTTT. Protein: CASTYLTGELFF.

This chain connects TRBV7-3 to TRBJ2-1; D is possibly TRBD2 (5 bases). The CDR3 sequence is 14 residues long. Trimming took 5 bases from V and 1 from J, leaving 9 bases between them. Germline loops: CDR1 SGHTA, CDR2 FQGTGA. CDR3 residues: CASSRSGSYNEQFF. The DNA for the CDR3 is TGTGCCAGCAGCCGGTCGGGGTCCTACAATGAGCAGTTCTTC. Full variable domain (outside the CDR3, taken from reference TRBV7-3 and TRBJ2-1): GAGVSQTPSNKVTEKGKYVELRCDPISGHTALYWYRQSLGQGPEFLIYFQGTGAADDSGLPNDRFFAVRPEGSVSTLKIQRTERGDSAVYLCASSRSGSYNEQFFGPGTRLTVL.

CDR3 in amino acids: CASTFTSGVTYEQYF. The CDR3 coding sequence is TGTGCCAGCACATTTACTAGCGGGGTTACCTACGAGCAGTACTTC. The V and J genes are TRBV27 and TRBJ2-7; TRBD2 matches at 10 bases. Losses at the gene ends were 7 bases for V and 2 bases for J; bases not matched to a gene: 8. This CDR3 is built from 15 residues. CDR1 MNHEY and CDR2 SMNVEV come from the germline V gene (reference sequence).

This clone was found once. V gene TRBV25-1 combines with J gene TRBJ1-5; 8 bases align to TRBD1. J lost 5 bases, V lost 4 bases, and 4 bases had no gene match. CDR3 size: 14 residues. CDR1 and CDR2 from the germline V gene are MGHDK and SYGVNS. The CDR3 here is CASSGGQVHQPQHF. DNA of the CDR3: TGTGCCAGCAGTGGGGGACAGGTGCATCAGCCCCAGCATTTT.

V gene TRBV6-5 combines with J gene TRBJ2-5; a weak D match, TRBD1 (5 bases). The V and J ends lost 8 bases and 2 bases respectively, with 12 bases between them. CDR1 is MNHEY and CDR2 is SVGAGI in the germline V gene. CDR3 length equals 13 residues. The DNA of the CDR3 is TGTGCCAGCCTATCGACAGAGCAAGAGACCCAGTACTTC. Translation: CASLSTEQETQYF.

This clone was observed a handful of times. This rearrangement joins TRBV14 to TRBJ1-2; 9 bases are shared with TRBD1. Germline V gives CDR1 SGHDN, CDR2 FVKESK. The CDR3 extends over 13 amino acids. Losses at the gene ends were 4 bases for V and 8 bases for J; bases not matched to a gene: 5. The CDR3 bases are TGTGCCAGCAGCCCGGGGACAGGGAACGGCTACACCTTC. Its protein product is CASSPGTGNGYTF.

The chain employs TRBV3-1 (or the pseudogene TRBV3-2) and TRBJ1-5; possibly TRBD1 for D (5 bases). The V and J ends lost 4 bases and 3 bases respectively, with 7 bases between them. The CDR3 totals 13 residues. CDR1 and CDR2 (germline): LGHDT, YNNKEL (reference sequence). CDR3 coding DNA: TGTGCCAGCAGCCCGGACAACAATCAGCCCCAGCATTTT. As protein: CASSPDNNQPQHF.

The chain recombines TRBV7-9 with TRBJ1-4; 9 bases map to TRBD1. The CDR3 loop spans 15 amino acids. From germline, CDR1 is SEHNR and CDR2 FQNEAQ (reference sequence). Trimming at V came to 5 bases and at J to 8 bases, leaving 9 bases not matched to a gene. The CDR3 spells CASSRGTGIYEKLFF. DNA for the CDR3: TGTGCCAGCAGCCGAGGGACAGGGATTTACGAAAAACTGTTTTTT.

The chain carries TRBV7-2 and TRBJ1-2; D unresolved. The CDR3 has 13 residues. Trimming stripped 1 base from V and 5 bases from J, with 8 bases between. Germline V gives CDR1 SGHTA, CDR2 FQGNSA. The DNA of the CDR3 is TGTGCCAGCAGCTTAGTCGCGGGGTATGGCTACACCTTC. This gives the protein CASSLVAGYGYTF.

This clone has at least ten counts. The V call is TRBV3-1 (or the pseudogene TRBV3-2), the J call TRBJ2-7; 13 nucleotides match TRBD2. The CDR3 consists of 16 residues. Trimming cost V 2 bases and J 7 bases; bases outside gene matches: 8. CDR1 LGHDT and CDR2 YNNKEL come from the germline V gene (reference sequence). In nucleotides, the CDR3 is TGTGCCAGCAGCCAAATGGGGACTAGCGGGATCGGAGAGCAGTACTTC. Translated, it gives CASSQMGTSGIGEQYF.

The DNA of the CDR3 is TGTGCCAGCAGCCGGCCCCTTTTGGCGGACACCGGGGAGCTGTTTTTT. Protein product: CASSRPLLADTGELFF. The V gene is TRBV7-9, the J gene TRBJ2-2; no firm D call. V gave up 5 bases and J gave up 3 bases, with 16 bases separating them. This CDR3 comprises 16 residues. CDR1 SEHNR and CDR2 FQNEAQ come from the germline V gene (reference sequence).

J is TRBJ2-3 and V is TRBV5-1; 7 bases are shared with TRBD1. CDR1 is SGHRS, CDR2 YFSETQ, per germline. This CDR3 region has 16 residues. V was pared by 0 bases and J by 0 bases, with 4 bases of the junction left unmatched. The CDR3 loop reads CASSLDRGPSTDTQYF. The CDR3 nucleotides are TGCGCCAGCAGCTTGGACAGGGGTCCTAGCACAGATACGCAGTATTTT.

This chain links TRBV2 with TRBJ2-3, with D possibly being TRBD2 (6 bases). The length of the CDR3 is 14 residues. Germline assignment: CDR1 SNHLY and CDR2 FYNNEI. Trimming stripped 4 bases from V and 2 bases from J, with 10 bases between. The CDR3 DNA sequence: TGTGCCAGCAGTGTGGGGGGACTCACAGATACGCAGTATTTT. Translated, it gives CASSVGGLTDTQYF.

As for this clone: A read error may account for a junction end that differs from germline. This chain joins TRBV3-1 (or the pseudogene TRBV3-2) and TRBJ1-1, with a possible D match to TRBD1 (6 bases). In germline, CDR1 is LGHDT, CDR2 YNNKEL (reference sequence). This CDR3 contains 13 residues. CDR3 sequence: CASSQGHPLEGFF. CDR3 sequence (DNA): TGTGCCAGCAGTCAGGGACATCCCCTAGAAGGTTTCTTT.

The genes are TRBV4-1 and TRBJ2-2; D might be TRBD2 (5 bases). The ends were cut back, 3 bases at V and 5 bases at J, with 7 bases in the middle. Germline V gives CDR1 MGHRA, CDR2 YSYEKL. The CDR3 runs 13 residues. CDR3: CASSQRDTGELFF. The CDR3 coding sequence is TGCGCCAGCAGCCAGAGGGATACCGGGGAGCTGTTTTTT.

This chain joins TRBV14 and TRBJ1-1, with D possibly being TRBD1 (5 bases). The germline V gene encodes CDR1 SGHDN and CDR2 FVKESK. V dropped 0 bases and J dropped 1 base, with 18 bases sitting between them. This CDR3 contains 18 residues. DNA for the CDR3: TGTGCCAGCAGCCAAGATAATCGAGCAGGGTTCCGGAACACTGAAGCTTTCTTT. It specifies CASSQDNRAGFRNTEAFF.

The rearrangement links TRBV7-3 to TRBJ2-1; D may be TRBD2 (6 bases). CDR3 length: 16 residues. V lost 8 bases and J lost 0, with 17 bases in between. Looked up from germline, CDR1 is SGHTA and CDR2 is FQGTGA. This chain's CDR3 is CASAVSGRSSYNEQFF. In DNA form, the CDR3 reads TGTGCCAGCGCTGTCAGCGGGCGGAGCTCCTACAATGAGCAGTTCTTC.

J is TRBJ2-2 and V is TRBV19; D possibly corresponds to TRBD2 (6 bases). The V end was cut by 6 bases, the J end by 3 bases, with 17 bases between. The length of the CDR3 is 16 residues. CDR1 is LNHDA and CDR2 is SQIVND in the germline V gene (reference sequence). CDR3 bases: TGTGCCAGTAGCACCGGAGGGATTGGGCACACCGGGGAGCTGTTTTTT. Protein: CASSTGGIGHTGELFF. The variable domain in full, with the rest retrieved from reference TRBV19 and TRBJ2-2, is DGGITQSPKYLFRKEGQNVTLSCEQNLNHDAMYWYRQDPGQGLRLIYYSQIVNDFQKGDIAEGYSVSREKKESFPLTVTSAQKNPTAFYLCASSTGGIGHTGELFFGEGSRLTVL.

The rearrangement uses TRBV7-9 and TRBJ1-3, with TRBD1 as a possible D gene (5 bases). Looked up from germline, CDR1 is SEHNR and CDR2 is FQNEAQ (reference sequence). The CDR3 is made up of 15 amino acids. V dropped 5 bases and J dropped 3 bases, with 14 bases sitting between them. Here the CDR3 DNA reads TGTGCCAGCAGCAGCGGGACCCGGCGTGGAAACACCATATATTTT. This sequence encodes CASSSGTRRGNTIYF.

In this sample, this clone turned up once. The chain recombines TRBV5-4 with TRBJ1-2, with D maybe TRBD1 (6 bases). The CDR3 is 14 residues long. V gave up 1 base and J gave up 4 bases, with 11 bases separating them. Germline CDR1 is SGHNT and CDR2 is YYREEE (reference sequence). DNA for the CDR3: TGTGCCAGCAGCTTGAGTGGGGGCGCCTATGGCTACACCTTC. Translating gives CASSLSGGAYGYTF.

The CDR3 here is CASSPSGGLDTQYF. The CDR3 DNA reads TGTGCCAGCAGCCCCAGCGGGGGGCTAGATACGCAGTATTTT. The chain combines TRBV7-2 with TRBJ2-3; 9 positions agree with TRBD2. Losses at the gene ends were 5 bases for V and 5 bases for J; bases not matched to a gene: 5. CDR1 SGHTA and CDR2 FQGNSA come from the germline V gene. The CDR3 contains 14 residues.

The rearrangement uses TRBV2 and TRBJ1-5, with a tentative D call TRBD1 (5 bases). The V and J ends lost 5 bases and 7 bases respectively, with 18 bases between them. This CDR3 spans 15 amino acids. From germline, CDR1 is SNHLY and CDR2 FYNNEI. The CDR3 coding sequence is TGTGCCAGCAGTTCCTCGGGCCAGGGAAGGCAGCCCCAGCATTTT. The encoded protein is CASSSSGQGRQPQHF.

The CDR3 reads CASSSSGPSSYNEQFF. The CDR3 coding sequence is TGTGCCAGCAGTTCTAGCGGGCCTTCCTCCTACAATGAGCAGTTCTTC. This rearrangement joins TRBV6-5 to TRBJ2-1; 8 bases are a match to TRBD2. This CDR3 contains 16 residues. Germline values: CDR1 MNHEY, CDR2 SVGAGI. With V trimmed by 4 bases and J by 0 bases, 5 bases remained unmatched.

V and J are TRBV5-1 and TRBJ1-4; maybe TRBD1 (6 bases). The CDR3 has 14 residues. Per germline, CDR1 SGHRS and CDR2 YFSETQ. The V gene lost 3 bases and the J gene lost 4 bases, with 10 bases spanning the gap. The CDR3 region has the DNA TGCGCCAGCAGCTCGGACAGAAGTAATGAAAAACTGTTTTTT. Translating it yields CASSSDRSNEKLFF.

This clone has only a few counts. This rearrangement joins TRBV18 to TRBJ2-7; D is unresolved. CDR3 length: 13 residues. Deletions cut 3 bases from V and 4 bases from J, with 10 bases between. CDR1 is KGHSH, CDR2 LQKENI, per germline. CDR3 coding DNA: TGTGCCAGCTCACCCGTAGATTGGTACGAGCAGTACTTC. Translating gives CASSPVDWYEQYF.

The V call is TRBV3-1 (or the pseudogene TRBV3-2), the J call TRBJ2-1; a weak D match, TRBD1 (5 bases). Germline V gene data show CDR1 as LGHDT and CDR2 as YNNKEL (reference sequence). Trimming took off 3 bases at V and 12 bases at J, with 12 bases between the two ends. The length of the CDR3 is 12 residues. The CDR3 spells CASSQQGSLQFF. CDR3 bases: TGTGCCAGCAGCCAGCAGGGTTCCCTGCAGTTCTTC.

The rearrangement uses TRBV11-3 and TRBJ1-1; no reliable D call. The CDR3 runs to 12 residues. Per the germline V gene, CDR1 is SGHNT and CDR2 is YENEEA. Trimming took off 8 bases at V and 1 base at J, with 8 bases between the two ends. The CDR3 coding sequence is TGTGCCAGCTGCACGGGGAACACTGAAGCTTTCTTT. Encoded protein: CASCTGNTEAFF.

The CDR3 reads CASSLQGAGGNTIYF. The CDR3 DNA is TGTGCCAGCAGCTTACAGGGGGCTGGAGGAAACACCATATATTTT. V is TRBV5-6 and J is TRBJ1-3, with 9 nucleotides matching TRBD1. Trimming cost V 2 bases and J 4 bases; bases outside gene matches: 4. The CDR3 has 15 amino acids. Per the germline V gene, CDR1 is SGHDT and CDR2 is YYEEEE.

The chain is built from TRBV28 and TRBJ1-2; 10 positions match TRBD1. CDR1 is MDHEN, CDR2 SYDVKM, per germline. The CDR3 covers 13 residues. The V and J ends lost 10 bases and 9 bases, in that order; junction bases with no gene match: 11. The CDR3: CATLIRDRGRYTF. The DNA of the CDR3 is TGTGCCACTCTCATCCGGGACAGGGGTCGCTACACCTTC.